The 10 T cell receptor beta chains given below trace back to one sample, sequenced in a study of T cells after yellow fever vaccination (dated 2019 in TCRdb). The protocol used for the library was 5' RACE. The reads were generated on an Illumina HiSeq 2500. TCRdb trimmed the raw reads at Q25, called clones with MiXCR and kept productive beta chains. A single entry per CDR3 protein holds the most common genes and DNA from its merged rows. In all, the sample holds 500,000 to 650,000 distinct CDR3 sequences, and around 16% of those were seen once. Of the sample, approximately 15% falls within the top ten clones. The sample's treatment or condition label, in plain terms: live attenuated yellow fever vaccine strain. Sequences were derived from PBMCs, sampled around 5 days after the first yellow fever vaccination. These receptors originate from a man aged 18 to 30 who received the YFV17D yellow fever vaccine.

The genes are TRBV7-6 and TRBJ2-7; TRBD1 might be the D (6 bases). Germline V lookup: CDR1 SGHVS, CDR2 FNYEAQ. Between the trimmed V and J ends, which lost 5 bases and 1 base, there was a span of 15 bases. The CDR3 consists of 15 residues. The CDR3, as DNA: TGTGCCAGCAGCCTACACGAGGGGGAATCCTACGAGCAGTACTTC. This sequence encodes CASSLHEGESYEQYF.

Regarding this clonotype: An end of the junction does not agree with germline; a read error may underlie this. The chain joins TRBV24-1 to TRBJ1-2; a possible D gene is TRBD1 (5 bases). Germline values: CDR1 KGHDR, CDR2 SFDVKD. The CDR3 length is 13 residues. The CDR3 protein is CAISKPGHEGYTF. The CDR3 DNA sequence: TGTGCCATCAGTAAACCGGGGCACGAAGGCTACACCTTC.

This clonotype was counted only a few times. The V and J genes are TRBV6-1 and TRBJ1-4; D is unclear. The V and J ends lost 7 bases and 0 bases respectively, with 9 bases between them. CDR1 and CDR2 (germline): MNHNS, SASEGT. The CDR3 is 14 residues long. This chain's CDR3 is CASTHTATNEKLFF. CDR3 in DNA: TGTGCCAGCACGCACACTGCAACTAATGAAAAACTGTTTTTT.

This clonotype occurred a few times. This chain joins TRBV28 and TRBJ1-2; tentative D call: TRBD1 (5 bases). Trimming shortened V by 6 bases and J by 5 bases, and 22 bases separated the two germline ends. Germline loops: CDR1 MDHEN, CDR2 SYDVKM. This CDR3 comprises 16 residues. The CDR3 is CASREPRGESPYGYTF. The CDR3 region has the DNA TGTGCCAGCAGAGAGCCTCGAGGGGAGTCCCCTTATGGCTACACCTTC.

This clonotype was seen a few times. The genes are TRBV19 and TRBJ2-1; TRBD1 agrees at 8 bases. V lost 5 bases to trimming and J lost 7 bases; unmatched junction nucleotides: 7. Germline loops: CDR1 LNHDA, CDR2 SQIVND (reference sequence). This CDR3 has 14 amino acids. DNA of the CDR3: TGTGCCAGTAGTTACAGGGGGATAGAAAATGAGCAGTTCTTC. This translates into CASSYRGIENEQFF.

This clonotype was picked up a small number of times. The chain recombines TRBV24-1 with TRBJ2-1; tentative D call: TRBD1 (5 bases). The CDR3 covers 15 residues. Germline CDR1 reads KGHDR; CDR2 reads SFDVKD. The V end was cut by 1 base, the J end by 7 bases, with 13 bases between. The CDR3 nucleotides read TGTGCCACCAGTGATTTTTATAGGGCAGGGAATGAGCAGTTCTTC. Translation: CATSDFYRAGNEQFF.

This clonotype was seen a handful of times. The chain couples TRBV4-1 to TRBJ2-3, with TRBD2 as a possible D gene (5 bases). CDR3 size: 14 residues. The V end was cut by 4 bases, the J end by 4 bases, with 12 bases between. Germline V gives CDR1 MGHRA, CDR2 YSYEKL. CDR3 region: CASSPVGGADTQYF. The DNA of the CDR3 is TGCGCCAGCAGCCCCGTCGGAGGCGCAGATACGCAGTATTTT.

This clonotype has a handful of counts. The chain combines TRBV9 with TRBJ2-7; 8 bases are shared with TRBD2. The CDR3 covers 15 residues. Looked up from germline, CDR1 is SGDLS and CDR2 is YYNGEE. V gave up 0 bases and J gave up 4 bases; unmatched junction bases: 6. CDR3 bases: TGTGCCAGCAGCGTAGGCGGGGGGCCCCCTTACGAGCAGTACTTC. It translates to CASSVGGGPPYEQYF. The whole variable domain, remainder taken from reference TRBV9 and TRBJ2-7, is DSGVTQTPKHLITATGQRVTLRCSPRSGDLSVYWYQQSLDQGLQFLIQYYNGEERAKGNILERFSAQQFPDLHSELNLSSLELGDSALYFCASSVGGGPPYEQYFGPGTRLTVT.

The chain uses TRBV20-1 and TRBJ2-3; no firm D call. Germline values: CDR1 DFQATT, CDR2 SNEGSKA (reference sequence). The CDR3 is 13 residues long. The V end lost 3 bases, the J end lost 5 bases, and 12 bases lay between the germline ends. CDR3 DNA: TGCAGTGCTAGTATAGGGCCTGGAGATACGCAGTATTTT. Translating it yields CSASIGPGDTQYF.

Here the CDR3 reads CASSLASPPSNYGYTF. CDR3 bases: TGCGCCAGCAGCTTGGCGTCTCCTCCGAGTAACTATGGCTACACCTTC. The J gene is TRBJ1-2, the V gene TRBV5-1, with no clear D. Trimming stripped 0 bases from V and 1 base from J, with 13 bases between. Germline assignment: CDR1 SGHRS and CDR2 YFSETQ. CDR3 length: 16 residues. Looking up the rest from reference TRBV5-1 and TRBJ1-2 gives the full variable domain: KAGVTQTPRYLIKTRGQQVTLSCSPISGHRSVSWYQQTPGQGLQFLFEYFSETQRNKGNFPGRFSGRQFSNSRSEMNVSTLELGDSALYLCASSLASPPSNYGYTFGSGTRLTVV.